A single sample gave rise to the 15 T cell receptor beta chains below, sequenced in a study of graft-versus-host responses after intestinal transplantation. Their recognized antigens are unknown. TCRdb's table, derived via immunoSEQ multiplex PCR, lists solely in-frame clones and lacks some. The sample lists 50,000 to 75,000 clones, 90% occurring once. The sequences come from unstimulated CD8+ T cells sorted from spleen or lymph node cells, collected before transplant. These receptors were collected from a human donor who was the organ donor for an intestinal transplant.

The chain uses TRBV18 and TRBJ1-1, with D hard to call. The CDR3 loop spans 14 amino acids. Germline loops: CDR1 KGHSH, CDR2 LQKENI. Trimming took off 3 bases at V and 5 bases at J, with 13 bases between the two ends. CDR3 nucleotide sequence: TGTGCCAGCTCACCCTGGGGAAGGAGGACTGAAGCTTTCTTT. It specifies CASSPWGRRTEAFF.

The V and J genes are TRBV5-1 and TRBJ2-1, with 8 bases that match TRBD1. This CDR3 is 17 amino acids long. J was trimmed by 5 bases and V by 4 bases; bases with no gene match: 14. From germline, CDR1 is SGHRS and CDR2 YFSETQ. CDR3 amino acids: CASSAWPSGQVNNEQFF. Written as DNA, the CDR3 is TGCGCCAGCAGCGCGTGGCCCTCGGGACAGGTTAACAATGAGCAGTTCTTC.

The chain joins TRBV13 to TRBJ2-1, with 8 bases lining up with TRBD2. Per germline, CDR1 PRHDT and CDR2 FYEKMQ (reference sequence). With V trimmed by 5 bases and J by 7 bases, 4 bases remained unmatched. CDR3 length: 13 amino acids. The chain's CDR3 is CASSDGLANEQFF. For the CDR3, the DNA is TGTGCCAGCAGCGATGGACTAGCAAATGAGCAGTTCTTC.

This clone was picked up a small number of times. The chain is built from TRBV27 and TRBJ1-5, with TRBD1 identical over 7 bases. Germline V gene lookup returns CDR1 MNHEY and CDR2 SMNVEV (reference sequence). V was clipped by 6 bases and J by 7 bases; unmatched bases: 9. This CDR3 has 14 amino acids. The CDR3 coding sequence is TGTGCCAGCAGCTTCCAGGGGGGACAACAGCCCCAGCATTTT. It codes for CASSFQGGQQPQHF.

The sample holds a few counts of this clone. The chain couples TRBV6-4 to TRBJ1-1, with 11 bases matching TRBD1. The CDR3 sequence is 14 residues long. The germline gives CDR1 MRHNA, CDR2 SNTAGT. Trimming took 2 bases from V and 4 from J; bases not matched to a gene: 0. For the CDR3, the DNA is TGTGCCAGCAGTGACGGACAGGGGGCCACTGAAGCTTTCTTT. Protein sequence: CASSDGQGATEAFF.

The chain combines TRBV18 with TRBJ1-2; D not resolved. Germline V gene data show CDR1 as KGHSH and CDR2 as LQKENI. The CDR3 extends over 17 amino acids. V lost 1 base to trimming and J lost 2 bases, with 17 bases between them. DNA of the CDR3: TGTGCCAGCTCACCACTGGATGCCGGGTCAGTCAACTATGGCTACACCTTC. As protein: CASSPLDAGSVNYGYTF.

CDR3 region: CASSYLSRGTDGYTF. CDR3 DNA: TGTGCCAGCAGTTACCTTTCCAGGGGCACAGATGGCTACACCTTC. This chain connects TRBV6-6 to TRBJ1-2; possibly TRBD1 for D (6 bases). Trimming shortened V by 2 bases and J by 6 bases, and 16 bases separated the two germline ends. CDR1 and CDR2 from the germline V gene are MNHNY and SVGAGI (reference sequence). This CDR3 is 15 amino acids long.

The genes are TRBV19 and TRBJ1-2; 7 bases are shared with TRBD1. The CDR3 spans 13 residues. After removal of 5 bases from V and 2 bases from J, the junction contained 2 bases not matched to a gene. Germline assignment: CDR1 LNHDA and CDR2 SQIVND (reference sequence). The DNA for the CDR3 is TGTGCCAGTAGTCCGACAGGGAACTATGGCTACACCTTC. Translating it yields CASSPTGNYGYTF.

The rearrangement links TRBV7-2 to TRBJ2-7; the match to TRBD2 covers 9 bases. This CDR3 region has 15 residues. Germline lookup yields CDR1 SGHTA and CDR2 FQGNSA. Losses at the gene ends were 5 bases for V and 5 bases for J; bases not matched to a gene: 10. The CDR3 DNA is TGTGCCAGCAGCGGGGATAGCGGGAGATTCGACGAGCAGTACTTC. This translates into CASSGDSGRFDEQYF.

This chain uses TRBV28 with TRBJ2-7; D is unclear. V was shortened by 7 bases and J by 6 bases, with 10 bases between the two germline ends. CDR1 and CDR2 from the germline V gene are MDHEN and SYDVKM. This CDR3 has 11 residues. CDR3 DNA sequence: TGTGCCAGCACCAATAGTGGCGAGCAGTACTTC. Protein: CASTNSGEQYF.

The CDR3 nucleotides read TGTGCCAGTAGTTTATGGACAGCAAACACTGAAGCTTTCTTT. This encodes CASSLWTANTEAFF. The chain combines TRBV19 with TRBJ1-1; tentatively, D is TRBD1 (6 bases). CDR1 and CDR2 from the germline V gene are LNHDA and SQIVND (reference sequence). V was cut by 5 bases and J by 2 bases, with 12 bases left in between. CDR3 length: 14 residues.

The chain is built from TRBV28 and TRBJ2-1; D unclear. Germline values: CDR1 MDHEN, CDR2 SYDVKM. V shed 7 bases and J shed 5 bases, with 12 bases lying between them. The CDR3 has 13 residues. The CDR3 sequence: CASTRSSDNEQFF. The CDR3 nucleotides read TGTGCCAGCACCCGGAGTTCCGACAATGAGCAGTTCTTC.

The chain is built from TRBV5-1 and TRBJ1-6, with 10 bases fitting TRBD1. Germline V gene lookup returns CDR1 SGHRS and CDR2 YFSETQ. The V and J ends lost 4 bases and 10 bases, in that order; junction bases with no gene match: 5. The CDR3 is 14 amino acids. The CDR3 DNA reads TGCGCCAGCAGCCTGGGGACAGGGGAATCACCCCTCCACTTT. Protein: CASSLGTGESPLHF. The full variable domain, in which reference TRBV5-1 and TRBJ1-6 provide the parts outside the CDR3, is KAGVTQTPRYLIKTRGQQVTLSCSPISGHRSVSWYQQTPGQGLQFLFEYFSETQRNKGNFPGRFSGRQFSNSRSEMNVSTLELGDSALYLCASSLGTGESPLHFGNGTRLTVT.

The chain uses TRBV29-1 and TRBJ2-1; 9 positions match TRBD2. CDR3 length: 12 amino acids. Per germline, CDR1 SQVTM and CDR2 ANQGSEA. V lost 4 bases and J lost 9; bases outside the gene matches: 4. The CDR3 nucleotides are TGCAGCGTTGCGGGCGGGAGGGGTGAGCAGTTCTTC. Its protein product is CSVAGGRGEQFF.

The chain is built from TRBV19 and TRBJ1-5; TRBD1 is a possible D gene (6 bases). Germline V gene data show CDR1 as LNHDA and CDR2 as SQIVND (reference sequence). V was shortened by 9 bases and J by 0 bases, with 15 bases between the two germline ends. The CDR3 contains 15 residues. The CDR3 loop is CASREAGASNQPQHF. In nucleotides, the CDR3 is TGTGCCAGCCGGGAAGCGGGGGCTAGCAATCAGCCCCAGCATTTT.